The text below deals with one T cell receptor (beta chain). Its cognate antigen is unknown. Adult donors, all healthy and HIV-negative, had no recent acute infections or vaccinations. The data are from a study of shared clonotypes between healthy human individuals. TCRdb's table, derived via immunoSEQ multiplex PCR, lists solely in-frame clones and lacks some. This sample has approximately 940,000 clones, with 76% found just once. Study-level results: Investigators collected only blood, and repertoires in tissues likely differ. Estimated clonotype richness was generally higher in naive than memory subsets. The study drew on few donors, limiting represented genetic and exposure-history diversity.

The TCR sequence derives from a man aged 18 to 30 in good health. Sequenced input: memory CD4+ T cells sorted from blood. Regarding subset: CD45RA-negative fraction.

The CDR3 DNA reads as TGTGCCATCAGTGAGTCGGTGGGGGCCTACGAGCAGTACTTC. This codes for CAISESVGAYEQYF. This chain links TRBV10-3 with TRBJ2-7, with D perhaps given as TRBD1 or TRBD2 (5 bases each). Trimming took 0 bases from V and 2 from J, leaving 8 bases between them. The CDR3 consists of 14 residues. Germline V gives CDR1 ENHRY, CDR2 SYGVKD.